Presented here are 9 T cell receptor beta chains from one specimen sequenced in a study of blood T cell repertoires in COVID-19. This table comes from immunoSEQ multiplex PCR, and its TCRdb copy is limited to in-frame clones, with some not included. Of 200,000 to 250,000 clones in the sample, about 88% were seen once. The specimen was peripheral blood. Receptor source: a man aged 50 to 60 with COVID-19, enrolled during active disease.

The CDR3 coding sequence is TGTGCCAGCAGCCCTACATGGGGAGGCGGGGCCAACGTCCTGACTTTC. This codes for CASSPTWGGGANVLTF. This sequence joins TRBV3-1 (or the pseudogene TRBV3-2) and TRBJ2-6; D is possibly TRBD2 (6 bases). CDR1 is LGHDT and CDR2 is YNNKEL in the germline V gene (reference sequence). This CDR3 is 16 amino acids long. The V and J ends lost 4 bases and 4 bases respectively, with 14 bases between them.

CDR3 bases: TGTGCCAGCAGCCAAGATTGGCTAGGGCCCCAGCATTTT. This sequence encodes CASSQDWLGPQHF. The rearrangement uses TRBV4-2 and TRBJ1-5; D remains ambiguous. The V end was cut by 0 bases, the J end by 9 bases, with 9 bases between. CDR1 and CDR2 from the germline V gene are LGHNA and YNFKEQ. This CDR3 has 13 residues.

This chain uses TRBV18 with TRBJ2-7; 12 bases map to TRBD2. The CDR3 is 15 amino acids. Per the germline V gene, CDR1 is KGHSH and CDR2 is LQKENI. V trimming: 3 bases; J trimming: 7 bases; junction bases outside the gene matches: 7. This CDR3 reads CASSPLAGGPEEQYF. CDR3 DNA sequence: TGTGCCAGCTCACCTCTAGCGGGAGGGCCTGAGGAGCAGTACTTC.

V and J are TRBV6-8 and TRBJ2-7; 12 nucleotides agree with TRBD2. The V gene end was trimmed by 7 bases and the J gene end by 1 base; junction bases not matched to a gene: 14. Germline V lookup: CDR1 MNHGY, CDR2 SAAAGT. The CDR3 sequence is 18 residues long. This chain's CDR3 is CASKTLAGGPLRSYEQYF. In DNA, the CDR3 is TGTGCCAGCAAAACCCTAGCGGGGGGGCCTCTAAGGTCCTACGAGCAGTACTTC.

V gene TRBV30 combines with J gene TRBJ2-7, with TRBD1 as a possible D gene (5 bases). This CDR3 has 13 amino acids. The V end lost 5 bases, the J end lost 3 bases, and 14 bases lay between the germline ends. Germline V gene lookup returns CDR1 GTSNPN and CDR2 SVGIG (reference sequence). In DNA form, the CDR3 reads TGTGCCTGGGCTAAGGGGTCTAGCTACGAGCAGTACTTC. Translated: CAWAKGSSYEQYF.

This chain connects TRBV3-1 (or the pseudogene TRBV3-2) to TRBJ1-2; 12 bases fit TRBD1. The CDR3 spans 14 residues. With 4 bases clipped from V and 7 bases from J, the junction kept 4 bases outside the gene matches. Looked up from germline, CDR1 is LGHDT and CDR2 is YNNKEL (reference sequence). DNA of the CDR3: TGTGCCAGCAGCCCCTGGGACAGGGGGCTTGGCTACACCTTC. The encoded protein is CASSPWDRGLGYTF.

The chain joins TRBV19 to TRBJ2-7; TRBD1 might be the D (6 bases). V lost 3 bases and J 3 bases, leaving 12 bases between the germline ends. In germline, CDR1 is LNHDA, CDR2 SQIVND (reference sequence). The CDR3 extends over 14 amino acids. The CDR3: CASSMRGNGYEQYF. The CDR3 DNA follows: TGTGCCAGTAGTATGAGGGGGAACGGCTACGAGCAGTACTTC. Combining the CDR3 with reference TRBV19 and TRBJ2-7 gives the whole variable domain DGGITQSPKYLFRKEGQNVTLSCEQNLNHDAMYWYRQDPGQGLRLIYYSQIVNDFQKGDIAEGYSVSREKKESFPLTVTSAQKNPTAFYLCASSMRGNGYEQYFGPGTRLTVT.

The CDR3 DNA follows: TGTGCCAGCAGCCCGGACATGAACACTGAAGCTTTCTTT. It encodes CASSPDMNTEAFF. The rearrangement uses TRBV7-3 and TRBJ1-1; D is possibly TRBD1 (5 bases). The CDR3 runs to 13 residues. With 5 bases removed from V and 0 bases from J, the gap between germline ends came to 7 bases. Germline V gene sequence: CDR1 SGHTA, CDR2 FQGTGA.

The chain has TRBV2 and TRBJ2-1, with TRBD1 matching over 9 bases. The V and J ends lost 5 bases and 8 bases, in that order; junction bases with no gene match: 10. In germline, CDR1 is SNHLY, CDR2 FYNNEI. CDR3 length: 15 residues. CDR3 region: CASSKDRGSFDEQFF. The CDR3 DNA follows: TGTGCCAGCAGTAAAGACAGGGGGTCTTTCGATGAGCAGTTCTTC.